This is a list of T cell receptor beta chains from one sample in a study of T-cell memory formation after mild COVID-19. TCRdb reprocessed the 5' RACE reads via MiXCR and lists one record per CDR3 protein. The table lists around 320,000 distinct CDR3 sequences, 15% to 20% of them singletons. The sequenced sample consisted of PBMCs or a T cell subset sorted from them (not recorded which). Source of these receptors: a man in his late teens or twenties who had mild COVID-19 (a few samples of this study predate the infection). Cell type and time point are not known. CDR3s include the opening cysteine and the closing phenylalanine or tryptophan. Fields, in order: J gene, clone size, V gene, D gene, CDR3 length, CDR3 protein, CDR3 DNA. The D gene is left open where the match is weak. Clone size is shown for a subset of rows, as once, few, many or a class of expanded clone.

>TRBJ1-1|few|TRBV7-2|.|18
CASSSTWAQVPRPPEAFF
TGTGCCAGCAGCTCAACGTGGGCACAGGTGCCGCGCCCACCTGAAGCTTTCTTT
>TRBJ2-2|.|TRBV12-3/TRBV12-4|.|15
CASSGPGGTTGELFF
TGTGCCAGCAGTGGACCCGGGGGAACCACCGGGGAGCTGTTTTTT
>TRBJ2-1|few|TRBV5-1|TRBD2|17
CASSLVGFGLAGHEQFF
TGCGCCAGCAGCTTGGTGGGTTTTGGACTAGCGGGGCATGAGCAGTTCTTC
>TRBJ1-3|few|TRBV5-1|TRBD1|16
CASSLARQGDGNTIYF
TGCGCCAGCAGCTTGGCTCGGCAGGGGGACGGAAACACCATATATTTT
>TRBJ1-2|few|TRBV29-1|.|13
CSVEPDRVHGYTF
TGCAGCGTTGAGCCCGACCGGGTCCATGGCTACACCTTC
>TRBJ1-1|.|TRBV5-1|.|13
CASSLQGFTEAFF
TGCGCCAGCAGCTTGCAGGGTTTCACTGAAGCTTTCTTT
>TRBJ2-3|few|TRBV12-3/TRBV12-4|TRBD2|16
CASSPGSGGLTDTQYF
TGTGCCAGCAGCCCTGGTAGCGGGGGGCTTACAGATACGCAGTATTTT
>TRBJ2-5|.|TRBV6-5|TRBD2|13
CASRGTSRETQYF
TGTGCCAGCAGAGGGACTAGCCGAGAGACCCAGTACTTC
>TRBJ1-1|.|TRBV7-2|.|13
CASSTTRNTEAFF
TGTGCCAGCAGCACAACAAGGAACACTGAAGCTTTCTTT
>TRBJ1-5|.|TRBV23-1|.|11
CASRDQQPQHF
TGCGCCAGCAGGGACCAACAGCCCCAGCATTTT
>TRBJ1-6|few|TRBV28|TRBD1|14
CASRVGQVFSPLHF
TGTGCCAGCAGGGTGGGACAGGTTTTTTCACCCCTCCACTTT
>TRBJ2-1|few|TRBV9|.|14
CASSVDFHYNEQFF
TGTGCCAGCAGCGTGGACTTTCACTACAATGAGCAGTTCTTC
>TRBJ1-1|.|TRBV5-1|TRBD1|15
CASSYRTGLNTEAFF
TGCGCCAGCAGCTACCGGACAGGCCTGAACACTGAAGCTTTCTTT
>TRBJ2-5|.|TRBV2|TRBD1|13
CASGRQGGETQYF
TGTGCCAGCGGCAGACAGGGGGGGGAGACCCAGTACTTC
>TRBJ1-1|few|TRBV14|.|13
CASSRDWNTEAFF
TGTGCCAGCAGCCGCGACTGGAACACTGAAGCTTTCTTT